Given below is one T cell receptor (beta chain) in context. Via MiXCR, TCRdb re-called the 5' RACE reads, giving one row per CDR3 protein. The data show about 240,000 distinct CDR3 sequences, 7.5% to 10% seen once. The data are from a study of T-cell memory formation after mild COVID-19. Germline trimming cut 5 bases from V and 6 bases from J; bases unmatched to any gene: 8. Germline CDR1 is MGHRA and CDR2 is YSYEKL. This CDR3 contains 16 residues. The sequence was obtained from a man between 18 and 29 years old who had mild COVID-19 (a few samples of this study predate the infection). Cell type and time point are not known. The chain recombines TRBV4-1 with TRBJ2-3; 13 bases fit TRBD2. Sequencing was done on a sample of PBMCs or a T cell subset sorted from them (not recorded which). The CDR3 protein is CASSFRTSGGYDTQYF. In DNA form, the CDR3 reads TGCGCCAGCAGCTTCCGGACTAGCGGGGGCTATGATACGCAGTATTTT.